The clone carrying this T cell receptor beta chain was detected only a few times. The data are from a study of blood T cell repertoires in COVID-19. Everyone who took part was roughly 18 to 95 years old, and they came from fewer than 25 US areas. Sequencing used immunoSEQ multiplex PCR; TCRdb keeps in-frame clones, though not all of them. Seen here are more than 250,000 clones, around nine tenths observed once, and the top ten hold 6%. The clonotype originates from a woman in her thirties or forties who had recovered from COVID-19. The sequencing sample was made of PBMCs or T cells enriched from blood (not recorded which).

CDR3 region: CSVSPGFNTEAFF. DNA for the CDR3: TGCAGCGTTTCACCGGGATTCAACACTGAAGCTTTCTTT. V gene TRBV29-1 combines with J gene TRBJ1-1; D gene unclear. CDR3 size: 13 residues. Deletions cut 5 bases from V and 2 bases from J, with 12 bases between. Germline loops: CDR1 SQVTM, CDR2 ANQGSEA.